A selection of T cell receptor beta chains follows, all from one sample in a study of blood T cell repertoires in COVID-19. Repertoires were generated with immunoSEQ multiplex PCR, while TCRdb's copy carries only in-frame clones and drops some. The table shows 200,000 to 250,000 clones, with 70% to 90% occurring only once. The sample taken for sequencing was peripheral blood. These TCRs come from a woman aged 18-35 years who had recovered from COVID-19. Each CDR3 is given with its conserved first and last residue. D genes are given only for firm matches. The size entry is marked missing in some rows and otherwise reads once, few, many or a size class.

V gene	D gene	clone size	J gene	CDR3 DNA	CDR3 protein
TRBV5-4	NA	NA	TRBJ1-2	TGTGCCCGCAGCTTGGGGGGGGGCCAGGGGTACGGCTACACCTTC	CARSLGGGQGYGYTF
TRBV10-3	NA	NA	TRBJ2-3	TGTGCCATTCAGGGACTGAGCACAGATACGCAGTATTTT	CAIQGLSTDTQYF
TRBV7-3	NA	NA	TRBJ1-1	TGTGCCAGCAGCACGGGATTTCTGTTGAACACTGAAGCTTTCTTT	CASSTGFLLNTEAFF
TRBV2	TRBD1	NA	TRBJ2-6	TGTGCCAGCAGTGAGGGGGCAGGGGGACCTCGCGGGGCCAACGTCCTGACTTTC	CASSEGAGGPRGANVLTF
TRBV19	NA	NA	TRBJ1-6	TGTGCCAGTAGTTTCAGACAGGATAATTCACCCCTCCACTTT	CASSFRQDNSPLHF
TRBV11-2	NA	once	TRBJ2-6	TGTGCCAGCAGCTTAGATTATCCGGGGTCCGGGGCCAACGTCCTGACTTTC	CASSLDYPGSGANVLTF
TRBV9	NA	NA	TRBJ1-5	TGTGCCAGCAGCGCGGGGATGTATAGCAATCAGCCCCAGCATTTT	CASSAGMYSNQPQHF
TRBV10-3	NA	NA	TRBJ2-1	TGTGCCACGGACCGGGACTTAAAGACACGGAGAAATGAGCAGTTCTTC	CATDRDLKTRRNEQFF
TRBV12-3/TRBV12-4	TRBD1	NA	TRBJ1-1	TGTGCCAGCACTAAACCAGGGGGCGGTGAAGCTTTCTTT	CASTKPGGGEAFF
TRBV29-1	TRBD1	NA	TRBJ2-4	TGCAGCGGCCGGGACAGGGTACGTGGCAAAAACATTCAGTACTTC	CSGRDRVRGKNIQYF
TRBV29-1	NA	NA	TRBJ1-2	TGCAGCGTTGCTCCCGAGTCTGGTGGCTACACCTTC	CSVAPESGGYTF
TRBV7-9	NA	NA	TRBJ2-7	TGTGCCAGCAGCTCAGTAGCGAGGCAGTACTTC	CASSSVARQYF
TRBV7-2	NA	NA	TRBJ1-2	TGTGCCAGCAGCACCCGTCCCGGGGAATACTATGGCTACACCTTC	CASSTRPGEYYGYTF
TRBV10-3	TRBD2	NA	TRBJ2-5	TGTGCCATCAGTGAGGGACTAGCGGGAGACTTTTGGCAAGAGACCCAGTACTTC	CAISEGLAGDFWQETQYF
TRBV9	NA	NA	TRBJ1-1	TGTGCCAGCAGCGAGGAGGGCCTGAACACTGAAGCTTTCTTT	CASSEEGLNTEAFF
TRBV7-9	NA	NA	TRBJ1-3	TGTGCCAGCAGCTCAAAGGGACTAGGAAACACCATATATTTT	CASSSKGLGNTIYF
TRBV3-1/TRBV3-2	TRBD2	NA	TRBJ2-2	TGTGCCAGCAGTCTTAGCGGGAGAAAGATCGGGGAGCTGTTTTTT	CASSLSGRKIGELFF
TRBV29-1	TRBD1	few	TRBJ1-3	TGCAGCGGATCGGACAGGGCAGGAAACACCATATATTTT	CSGSDRAGNTIYF
TRBV29-1	TRBD2	NA	TRBJ2-7	TGCAGCGTTCCCGGGACTAGCGGGACCCACGAGCAGTACTTC	CSVPGTSGTHEQYF
TRBV6-6	TRBD1	NA	TRBJ2-7	TGTGCCAGCAGACCCTCGACAGGGCGCTCCTACGAGCAGTACTTC	CASRPSTGRSYEQYF
TRBV4-1	TRBD2	NA	TRBJ2-1	TGCGCCAGCAGCCAGCCCCTAGCGGGAGTTATGCATGAGCAGTTCTTC	CASSQPLAGVMHEQFF
TRBV5-4	TRBD1	NA	TRBJ1-2	TGTGCCAGCAGCCCAACAGGGGGCGAGAACTATGGCTACACCTTC	CASSPTGGENYGYTF
TRBV5-6	TRBD1	NA	TRBJ1-2	TGTGCCAGCAGCTTGGGGACAGGGAGGTATGGCTACACCTTC	CASSLGTGRYGYTF
TRBV30	NA	NA	TRBJ2-7	TGTGCCTGCACAGTGTTCTCCTACGAGCAGTACTTC	CACTVFSYEQYF
TRBV25-1	NA	NA	TRBJ1-1	TGTGCCAGCAGGGGCGGGAGCACTGAAGCTTTCTTT	CASRGGSTEAFF
TRBV7-9	TRBD1	NA	TRBJ2-7	TGTGCCAGCACCACTTTTTTTTATGTCACAGGGGGCGCCTCGGGCTTCTTCTACGAGCAGTACTTC	CASTTFFYVTGGASGFFYEQYF